The source of this TCR beta chain is a study of T cell responses to AZD1222 COVID-19 vaccine. The data were produced by immunoSEQ multiplex PCR, yet TCRdb's version contains in-frame clones alone and is incomplete. The repertoire holds 100,000 or so clones, with 80% to 90% as singletons. The CDR3 length is 13 residues. V lost 5 bases and J lost 3, with 10 bases in between. V usage is TRBV12-3 or TRBV12-4 and J usage is TRBJ1-2, with D unclear. The receptor was derived from an adult in good health. The sample consisted of peripheral blood, taken on day 0 of AZD1222 vaccination. The CDR3 protein is CASSILSYYGYTF. In DNA, the CDR3 is TGTGCCAGCAGTATCCTCTCATACTATGGCTACACCTTC.